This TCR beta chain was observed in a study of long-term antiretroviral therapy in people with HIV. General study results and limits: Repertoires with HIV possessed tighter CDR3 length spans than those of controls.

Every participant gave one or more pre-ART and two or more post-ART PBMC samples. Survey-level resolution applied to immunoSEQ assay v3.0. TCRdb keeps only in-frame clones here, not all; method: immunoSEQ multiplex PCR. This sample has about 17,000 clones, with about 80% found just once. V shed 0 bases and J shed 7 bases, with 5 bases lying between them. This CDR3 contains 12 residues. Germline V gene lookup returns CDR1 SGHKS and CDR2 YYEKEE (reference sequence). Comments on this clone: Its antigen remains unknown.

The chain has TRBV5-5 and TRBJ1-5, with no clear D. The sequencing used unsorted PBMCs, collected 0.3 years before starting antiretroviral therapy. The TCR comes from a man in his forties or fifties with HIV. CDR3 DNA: TGTGCCAGCAGCTTGGTGGGACAGCCCCAGCATTTT. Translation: CASSLVGQPQHF.